The rows below give T cell receptor beta chains drawn from one sample of a study of CD8 T cells in Susac syndrome. MiXCR, run by TCRdb on the immunoSEQ multiplex PCR reads, gives a single entry per CDR3 protein. This table holds 200,000 to 300,000 distinct CDR3 sequences, 95% to 97% found once. What was sequenced was CD4+ T cells from PBMCs. The receptors stem from a human donor with Susac syndrome. Both conserved end residues are part of each CDR3. D genes are given only for firm matches.

v_gene	d_gene	j_gene	CDR3nt	CDR3aa
TRBV12-5	NA	TRBJ1-5	TGTGCTAGTGGTTGGGATAATCAGCCCCAGCATTTT	CASGWDNQPQHF
TRBV12-3/TRBV12-4	TRBD1	TRBJ1-5	TGTGCCAGCAGTTCAGGGGGCCAGCCCCAGCATTTT	CASSSGGQPQHF
TRBV7-2	NA	TRBJ2-7	TGTGCCAGCAGCTTTATCTCGGCTACCCAGTACTTC	CASSFISATQYF
TRBV6-9	NA	TRBJ1-1	TGTGCCAGCAGTTATTTAGGGCGGTTGGGCACCACTGAAGCTTTCTTT	CASSYLGRLGTTEAFF
TRBV5-6	NA	TRBJ2-7	TGTGCCAGCAGCTTGGGCTACTGGCTGAACGAGCAGTACTTC	CASSLGYWLNEQYF
TRBV15	NA	TRBJ1-2	TGTGCCACCAGCAGAGATCAACGGGGACTAATTGGCTACACCTTC	CATSRDQRGLIGYTF
TRBV20-1	NA	TRBJ2-7	TGCAGTGCTAGCAGGGACGGCACCTACGAGCAGTACTTC	CSASRDGTYEQYF
TRBV6-5	NA	TRBJ1-2	TGTGCCAGCAGCCCCCTAGGGCAGAGCTATGGCTACACCTTC	CASSPLGQSYGYTF
TRBV20-1	NA	TRBJ2-1	TGCAGTGCTTATGGAACACCTAGCAGCTACCATCACAACAATGAGCAGTTCTTC	CSAYGTPSSYHHNNEQFF
TRBV5-1	NA	TRBJ1-1	TGCGCCAGCAGCTTGGATCGGAAGGGTCCCGAAGCTTTCTTT	CASSLDRKGPEAFF
TRBV7-6	TRBD2	TRBJ2-5	TGTGCCAGCACTGGACTAGCGGGATCCCCCCAAGAGACCCAGTACTTC	CASTGLAGSPQETQYF
TRBV25-1	NA	TRBJ2-7	TGTGCCAGCAGTGAAGGCGGCGGGATAGTGTACGAGCAGTACTTC	CASSEGGGIVYEQYF
TRBV7-9	NA	TRBJ1-2	TGTGCCAGCAGCTTAGCCGCGGGGCTCGCGAAGGGCTACACCTTC	CASSLAAGLAKGYTF
TRBV12-3/TRBV12-4	NA	TRBJ2-1	TGTGCCAGCAGTTTACGGCGCTGGAGCAATGAGCAGTTCTTC	CASSLRRWSNEQFF
TRBV12-3/TRBV12-4	TRBD2	TRBJ2-1	TGTGCCAGCAGTTTAAGCGGGAGAGAGGGAGGTGAGCAGTTCTTC	CASSLSGREGGEQFF
TRBV19	TRBD1	TRBJ1-1	TGTGCCAGTAGTATAGAAGCAGGGGGCGGGAATGCTTTCTTT	CASSIEAGGGNAFF
TRBV30	TRBD1	TRBJ1-2	TGTGCCTGGACAGGGGGCAAGTTCAATGGCTACACCTTC	CAWTGGKFNGYTF
TRBV2	NA	TRBJ2-4	TGTGCCAGCAGTGAATACGGCAAAGCCAAAAACATTCAGTACTTC	CASSEYGKAKNIQYF
TRBV23-1	TRBD2	TRBJ2-1	TGCGCCAGCAGTCAATCCCTAGAGCGGGAGTGGCCACAACGCCTTCGCAATGAGCAGTTCTTC	CASSQSLEREWPQRLRNEQFF